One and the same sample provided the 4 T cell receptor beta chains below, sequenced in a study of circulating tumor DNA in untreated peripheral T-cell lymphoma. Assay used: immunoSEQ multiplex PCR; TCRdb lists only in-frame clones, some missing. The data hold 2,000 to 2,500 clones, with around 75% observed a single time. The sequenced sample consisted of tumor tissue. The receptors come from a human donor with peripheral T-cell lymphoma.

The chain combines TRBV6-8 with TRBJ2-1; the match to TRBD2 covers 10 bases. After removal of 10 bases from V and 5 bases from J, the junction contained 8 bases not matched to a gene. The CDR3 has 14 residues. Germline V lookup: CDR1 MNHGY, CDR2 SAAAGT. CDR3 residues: CATAFGLADNEQFF. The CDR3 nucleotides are TGTGCCACTGCGTTTGGACTAGCGGACAATGAGCAGTTCTTC.

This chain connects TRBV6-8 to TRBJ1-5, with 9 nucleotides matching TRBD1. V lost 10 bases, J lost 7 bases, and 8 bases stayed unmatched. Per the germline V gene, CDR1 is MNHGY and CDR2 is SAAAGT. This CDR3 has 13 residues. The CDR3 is CAIRDRDDQPQHF. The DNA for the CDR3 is TGTGCCATCAGGGACAGGGATGACCAGCCCCAGCATTTT.

CDR3 amino acids: CASSRDQTDPLGTEAFF. The DNA of the CDR3 is TGTGCCAGCTCAAGGGACCAGACCGACCCTCTGGGCACTGAAGCTTTCTTT. The V call is TRBV18, the J call TRBJ1-1; D is perhaps TRBD1 (5 bases). CDR3 length: 17 amino acids. Trimming removed 5 bases at V and 4 bases at J, with 23 bases between. Per the germline V gene, CDR1 is KGHSH and CDR2 is LQKENI.

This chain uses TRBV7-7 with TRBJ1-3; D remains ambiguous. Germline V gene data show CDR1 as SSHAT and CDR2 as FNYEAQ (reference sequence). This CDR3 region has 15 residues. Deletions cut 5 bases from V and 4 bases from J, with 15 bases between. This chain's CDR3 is CASSGAGGSGNTIYF. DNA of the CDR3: TGTGCCAGCAGCGGAGCTGGAGGTTCGGGAAACACCATATATTTT.